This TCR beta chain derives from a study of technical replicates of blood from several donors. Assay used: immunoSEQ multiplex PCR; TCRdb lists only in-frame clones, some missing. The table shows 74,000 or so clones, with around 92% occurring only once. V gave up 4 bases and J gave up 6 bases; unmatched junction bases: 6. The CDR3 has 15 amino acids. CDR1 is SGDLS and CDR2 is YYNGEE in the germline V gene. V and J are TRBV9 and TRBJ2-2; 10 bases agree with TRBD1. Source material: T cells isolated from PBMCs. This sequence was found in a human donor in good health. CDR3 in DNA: TGTGCCAGCAGCACCCGGGACAGGGGAGCCGGGGAGCTGTTTTTT. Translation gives CASSTRDRGAGELFF.